This T cell receptor beta chain was sequenced during a study of blood T cell repertoires in COVID-19. Overall study context: Samples taken during acute and convalescent COVID-19 were collected in the United States, Italy and Spain.

Authors' methods: The assay estimated nucleated cells by amplifying reference gene primers. Some clones are missing from TCRdb's copy, which holds only in-frame ones; the method was immunoSEQ multiplex PCR. For V, J and clone size, that table is used; D and trimming come from the DNA. The sample consists of about 180,000 clones, around 86% of them appearing once. V trimming: 3 bases; J trimming: 6 bases; junction bases outside the gene matches: 1. The germline V gene has CDR1 GTSNPN and CDR2 SVGIG (reference sequence). The CDR3 extends over 14 amino acids. The material sequenced was peripheral blood. This TCR came from a woman in her 70s with COVID-19, enrolled during active disease. The chain combines TRBV30 with TRBJ2-1, with 14 bases matching TRBD2. DNA of the CDR3: TGTGCCTGGAGGGGGACTAGCGGGGGCAATGAGCAGTTCTTC. Its protein is CAWRGTSGGNEQFF.